The present entry profiles one TCR beta chain with its context. The data derive from a study of T cell changes during pregnancy in multiple sclerosis. The data were produced by immunoSEQ multiplex PCR, yet TCRdb's version contains in-frame clones alone and is incomplete. The sample has 67,000 or so clones; around 92% are singletons. Germline assignment: CDR1 SNHLY and CDR2 FYNNEI. After removal of 7 bases from V and 2 bases from J, the junction contained 8 bases not matched to a gene. This CDR3 is 15 amino acids long. The source of this sequence is a female donor in good health, enrolled as a control in a pregnancy study. The J gene is TRBJ2-7, the V gene TRBV2; 10 bases map to TRBD2. The input for sequencing was CD8+ T cells from peripheral blood mononuclear cells, taken in the third trimester of pregnancy. Here the CDR3 DNA reads TGTGCCAGCACCCTTACTAGCGGGGATACCTACGAGCAGTACTTC. Its translation is CASTLTSGDTYEQYF.